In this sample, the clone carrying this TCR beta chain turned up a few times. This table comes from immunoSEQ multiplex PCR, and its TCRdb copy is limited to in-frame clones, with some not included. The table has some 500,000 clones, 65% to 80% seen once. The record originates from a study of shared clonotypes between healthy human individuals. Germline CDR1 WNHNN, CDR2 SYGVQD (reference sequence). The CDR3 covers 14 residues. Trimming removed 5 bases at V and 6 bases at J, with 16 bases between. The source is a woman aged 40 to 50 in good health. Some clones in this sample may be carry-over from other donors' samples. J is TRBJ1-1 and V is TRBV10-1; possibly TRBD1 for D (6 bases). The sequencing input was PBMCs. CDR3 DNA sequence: TGCGCCAGCAGTCCGACAGGTGGGGGGGCTGAAGCTTTCTTT. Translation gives CASSPTGGGAEAFF.